The 23 T cell receptor beta chains below all came from one sample that was sequenced in a study of blood T cell repertoires in COVID-19. Method: immunoSEQ multiplex PCR; TCRdb's copy keeps in-frame clones and lacks some. The data hold 120,000 to 150,000 clones, with around 87% observed a single time. Source material: peripheral blood. The receptors were gathered from a woman aged 55-70 years with active COVID-19.

This clone came up once. This rearrangement joins TRBV13 to TRBJ2-7; D perhaps matches TRBD2 (5 bases). This CDR3 has 15 residues. V lost 5 bases to trimming and J lost 4 bases, with 18 bases between them. Germline CDR1 is PRHDT and CDR2 is FYEKMQ (reference sequence). The CDR3, as DNA: TGTGCCAGCAGCAAACGTGGTGTAGCGAGGTACGAGCAGTACTTC. Encoded protein: CASSKRGVARYEQYF.

V and J are TRBV4-2 and TRBJ2-3; D is undetermined. Trimming removed 4 bases from V and 2 bases from J, with 13 bases in between. The V gene's germline CDR1 is LGHNA and CDR2 YNFKEQ. The CDR3 totals 15 residues. The CDR3 region is CASSPERLITDTQYF. DNA of the CDR3: TGTGCCAGCAGCCCCGAGAGACTGATCACAGATACGCAGTATTTT.

The J gene is TRBJ2-7, the V gene TRBV28; the match to TRBD2 covers 7 bases. CDR1 MDHEN and CDR2 SYDVKM come from the germline V gene. CDR3 length: 15 residues. Trimming took 6 bases from V and 7 from J; bases not matched to a gene: 15. The CDR3 DNA is TGTGCCAGCAGCTCGCCCGCGGGAGCCCCTTGGGAGCAGTACTTC. It specifies CASSSPAGAPWEQYF. Full variable domain (rest looked up from reference TRBV28 and TRBJ2-7): DVKVTQSSRYLVKRTGEKVFLECVQDMDHENMFWYRQDPGLGLRLIYFSYDVKMKEKGDIPEGYSVSREKKERFSLILESASTNQTSMYLCASSSPAGAPWEQYFGPGTRLTVT.

The chain uses TRBV7-2 and TRBJ2-7; D call uncertain. CDR3 length equals 13 residues. CDR1 is SGHTA and CDR2 is FQGNSA in the germline V gene. V was clipped by 3 bases and J by 3 bases, with 9 bases between them. As DNA, the CDR3 is TGTGCCAGCAGCTTCGATAGCTTCTACGAGCAGTACTTC. Its translation: CASSFDSFYEQYF.

V usage is TRBV28 and J usage is TRBJ2-5, with a weak D call TRBD2 (6 bases). V was clipped by 6 bases and J by 7 bases, with 30 bases between them. CDR3 size: 18 residues. Germline V gene sequence: CDR1 MDHEN, CDR2 SYDVKM. As DNA, the CDR3 is TGTGCCAGCAGGGGCGCGGGTGGAGGAACCCTCCGGCGGGGGACCCAGTACTTC. Its translation is CASRGAGGGTLRRGTQYF.

This chain joins TRBV7-2 and TRBJ2-5; D not resolved. CDR1 is SGHTA, CDR2 FQGNSA, per germline. Trimming removed 5 bases from V and 3 bases from J, with 16 bases in between. The CDR3 consists of 15 residues. The CDR3 DNA is TGTGCCAGCAGCGCTGAAATGAGGAAAGAAGAGACCCAGTACTTC. It specifies CASSAEMRKEETQYF.

With regard to this clone: Other DNA sequences in the sample encode the same CDR3. The CDR3 DNA follows: TGTGCCAGCAGTCATTACAATGAGCAGTTCTTC. It codes for CASSHYNEQFF. The chain combines TRBV12-3 or TRBV12-4 with TRBJ2-1; D not resolved. Deletions cut 5 bases from V and 4 bases from J, with 3 bases between. The CDR3 spans 11 residues.

This clone was seen only a few times. The chain uses TRBV5-6 and TRBJ2-1, with TRBD2 as a possible D gene (6 bases). Germline values: CDR1 SGHDT, CDR2 YYEEEE. The CDR3 length is 17 residues. The ends were cut back, 4 bases at V and 5 bases at J, with 22 bases in the middle. CDR3 residues: CASSGGAITLVDNEQFF. DNA for the CDR3: TGTGCCAGCAGCGGCGGGGCCATCACACTCGTCGACAATGAGCAGTTCTTC.

The chain recombines TRBV30 with TRBJ2-7; TRBD2 aligns across 8 bases. After removal of 0 bases from V and 7 bases from J, the junction contained 17 bases not matched to a gene. Germline values: CDR1 GTSNPN, CDR2 SVGIG (reference sequence). The CDR3 contains 17 residues. The CDR3 protein is CAWSVPAGGAPFGEQYF. In DNA, the CDR3 is TGTGCCTGGAGTGTACCGGCGGGGGGCGCCCCATTCGGTGAGCAGTACTTC.

The J gene is TRBJ2-3, the V gene TRBV28; 9 positions match TRBD1. CDR1 is MDHEN and CDR2 is SYDVKM in the germline V gene. This CDR3 has 14 residues. Losses at the gene ends were 6 bases for V and 2 bases for J; bases not matched to a gene: 3. CDR3 in DNA: TGTGCCAGCAGAAGGACAGGGGACACAGATACGCAGTATTTT. It specifies CASRRTGDTDTQYF. Using reference TRBV28 and TRBJ2-3 for the parts outside the CDR3, the full variable domain is DVKVTQSSRYLVKRTGEKVFLECVQDMDHENMFWYRQDPGLGLRLIYFSYDVKMKEKGDIPEGYSVSREKKERFSLILESASTNQTSMYLCASRRTGDTDTQYFGPGTRLTVL.

The chain couples TRBV10-3 to TRBJ2-3; 8 nucleotides agree with TRBD2. Germline loops: CDR1 ENHRY, CDR2 SYGVKD. The CDR3 has 17 amino acids. Losses at the gene ends were 6 bases for V and 2 bases for J; bases not matched to a gene: 13. DNA for the CDR3: TGTGCCATCAGCCGGGGGAAGCGGGAGTATAACACAGATACGCAGTATTTT. This gives the protein CAISRGKREYNTDTQYF.

The rearrangement joins TRBV11-2 to TRBJ2-3; 7 positions agree with TRBD1. In germline, CDR1 is SGHAT, CDR2 FQNNGV. Trimming took 5 bases from V and 0 from J; bases not matched to a gene: 8. The CDR3 covers 16 residues. CDR3 nucleotides: TGTGCCAGCAGCGCCCACAGGGGCCCTAGCACAGATACGCAGTATTTT. It encodes CASSAHRGPSTDTQYF.

The rearrangement joins TRBV9 to TRBJ2-1; 11 nucleotides align to TRBD2. Trimming removed 3 bases from V and 0 bases from J; junction bases left unmatched: 11. The germline V gene encodes CDR1 SGDLS and CDR2 YYNGEE. The CDR3 consists of 19 residues. CDR3 nucleotides: TGTGCCAGCAGCGCCCTAGCGGGAGGCCCTGGGAGCTCCTACAATGAGCAGTTCTTC. It is translated as CASSALAGGPGSSYNEQFF.

The chain employs TRBV19 and TRBJ2-1; TRBD1 matches at 7 bases. V shed 4 bases, J shed 2 bases, and the junction held 5 bases outside the gene matches. CDR3 length equals 15 residues. From germline, CDR1 is LNHDA and CDR2 SQIVND (reference sequence). The CDR3 region is CASSTTGRTYNEQFF. CDR3 bases: TGTGCCAGTAGTACGACAGGGCGGACCTACAATGAGCAGTTCTTC.

The chain links TRBV11-2 to TRBJ2-3, with 7 bases matching TRBD2. The CDR3 spans 18 residues. With 0 bases clipped from V and 2 bases from J, the junction kept 11 bases outside the gene matches. CDR1 is SGHAT, CDR2 FQNNGV, per germline. DNA for the CDR3: TGTGCCAGCAGCTTAGATCCTCGCGGGAGTCGAATCACAGATACGCAGTATTTT. Amino acids: CASSLDPRGSRITDTQYF.

V usage is TRBV19 and J usage is TRBJ1-5; D not resolved. The germline gives CDR1 LNHDA, CDR2 SQIVND (reference sequence). V shed 5 bases and J shed 5 bases, with 7 bases lying between them. The CDR3 consists of 12 residues. CDR3 nucleotides: TGTGCCAGTAGTTTATCGGATCAGCCCCAGCATTTT. This sequence encodes CASSLSDQPQHF. Full variable domain (remainder filled in from reference TRBV19 and TRBJ1-5): DGGITQSPKYLFRKEGQNVTLSCEQNLNHDAMYWYRQDPGQGLRLIYYSQIVNDFQKGDIAEGYSVSREKKESFPLTVTSAQKNPTAFYLCASSLSDQPQHFGDGTRLSIL.

This clone was observed once. The chain employs TRBV28 and TRBJ1-1; D might be TRBD1 (5 bases). Trimming stripped 2 bases from V and 4 bases from J, with 11 bases between. This CDR3 contains 14 residues. Looked up from germline, CDR1 is MDHEN and CDR2 is SYDVKM. CDR3 coding DNA: TGTGCCAGCAGTTTAGGCGGGGGGACCACTGAAGCTTTCTTT. Amino acids: CASSLGGGTTEAFF.

The rearrangement joins TRBV7-2 to TRBJ2-2; TRBD1 matches at 7 bases. Germline values: CDR1 SGHTA, CDR2 FQGNSA. V trimming: 6 bases; J trimming: 1 base; junction bases outside the gene matches: 11. This CDR3 spans 17 amino acids. The CDR3 DNA sequence: TGTGCCAGCAGATTCAGGCCCGGGACAGAGAACACCGGGGAGCTGTTTTTT. This encodes CASRFRPGTENTGELFF.

This clone turned up a few times. J is TRBJ1-2 and V is TRBV4-2, with 7 bases lining up with TRBD1. Germline V gene data show CDR1 as LGHNA and CDR2 as YNFKEQ. This CDR3 is 15 amino acids long. Trimming took 2 bases from V and 2 from J; bases not matched to a gene: 5. The CDR3 region is CASSQLLTGNYGYTF. CDR3 nucleotide sequence: TGTGCCAGCAGCCAACTTCTGACAGGGAACTATGGCTACACCTTC.

DNA of the CDR3: TGTGCCAGCAGCTTACAGGGGGTCCCCTATGGCTACACCTTC. Encoded protein: CASSLQGVPYGYTF. This chain links TRBV5-4 with TRBJ1-2, with 8 bases lining up with TRBD1. Germline loops: CDR1 SGHNT, CDR2 YYREEE (reference sequence). The CDR3 length is 14 residues. After removal of 2 bases from V and 4 bases from J, the junction contained 4 bases not matched to a gene.

The chain is built from TRBV11-2 and TRBJ2-1; 7 nucleotides agree with TRBD1. Germline V gives CDR1 SGHAT, CDR2 FQNNGV. The length of the CDR3 is 13 residues. After removal of 6 bases from V and 12 bases from J, the junction contained 11 bases not matched to a gene. CDR3 in amino acids: CASSRDSLLGQFF. In DNA form, the CDR3 reads TGTGCCAGCAGTCGGGACAGCCTTCTCGGGCAGTTCTTC.

V is TRBV29-1 and J is TRBJ2-7, with 10 bases that match TRBD2. The CDR3 extends over 14 amino acids. With V trimmed by 5 bases and J by 9 bases, 13 bases remained unmatched. Germline values: CDR1 SQVTM, CDR2 ANQGSEA. CDR3 bases: TGCAGCGTTTTGTGGCGGACTAGCGGTACGGTGCAGTACTTC. Amino acid sequence: CSVLWRTSGTVQYF.

This clone was seen just once. V gene TRBV19 combines with J gene TRBJ2-5; 7 bases agree with TRBD1. The germline V gene has CDR1 LNHDA and CDR2 SQIVND (reference sequence). V was pared by 1 base and J by 4 bases, with 6 bases of the junction left unmatched. This CDR3 spans 15 amino acids. The CDR3: CASSIGTGHGETQYF. The CDR3 DNA reads as TGTGCCAGTAGTATAGGGACAGGCCATGGAGAGACCCAGTACTTC.